A selection of T cell receptor beta chains follows, all from one sample in a study of blood T cell repertoires in COVID-19. Here immunoSEQ multiplex PCR was the method, and the copy in TCRdb shows in-frame clones only, minus some. The sample holds some 27,000 clones, 89% seen once. Sequencing input: peripheral blood. The source is a human donor in a cohort sampled during active COVID-19. Both conserved end residues are part of each CDR3. A D gene is named only where the DNA matches it firmly. Clone size, where shown, is once, few, many, or a class for clones that have expanded.

-	TRBV2	-	TRBJ2-3	CASSQGPDTQYF	TGTGCCAGCAGTCAGGGGCCAGATACGCAGTATTTT
-	TRBV2	TRBD1	TRBJ1-5	CASRNDREGVNQPQHF	TGTGCCAGCAGGAACGACAGGGAAGGGGTAAACCAGCCCCAGCATTTT
once	TRBV5-1	-	TRBJ2-2	CASSLPQGYTGELFF	TGCGCCAGCAGCTTACCCCAGGGGTACACCGGGGAGCTGTTTTTT
-	TRBV5-1	-	TRBJ2-5	CASSPRGSYQETQYF	TGCGCCAGCAGCCCTCGGGGGTCCTACCAAGAGACCCAGTACTTC
once	TRBV7-2	TRBD1	TRBJ1-1	CASSIWPGDRGAFF	TGTGCCAGCAGCATCTGGCCCGGGGACAGGGGGGCTTTCTTT
-	TRBV6-6	-	TRBJ2-1	CASKPPEFF	TGTGCCAGCAAACCGCCGGAGTTCTTC
once	TRBV9	TRBD1	TRBJ1-4	CASSGTTGVNEKLFF	TGTGCCAGCAGCGGGACAACAGGGGTCAATGAAAAACTGTTTTTT
-	TRBV7-2	-	TRBJ1-5	CASSSTVDQPQHF	TGTGCCAGCAGCTCCACCGTAGATCAGCCCCAGCATTTT
-	TRBV6-5	-	TRBJ1-2	CASTGPEGYGYTF	TGTGCCAGCACTGGACCTGAGGGCTATGGCTACACCTTC
-	TRBV19	TRBD1	TRBJ1-2	CASSIRDRGSGYTF	TGTGCCAGTAGTATCCGGGACAGGGGGTCTGGCTACACCTTC
-	TRBV7-2	-	TRBJ2-1	CASTVLRNEQFF	TGTGCCAGCACCGTCCTCAGGAATGAGCAGTTCTTC
-	TRBV2	-	TRBJ1-2	CASSEDSTFPYGYTF	TGTGCCAGCAGTGAGGACAGCACTTTCCCGTATGGCTACACCTTC
-	TRBV19	-	TRBJ2-7	CASSDVASEMTKQYF	TGTGCCAGTTCTGACGTAGCGTCGGAAATGACTAAGCAGTACTTC
-	TRBV6-4	TRBD1	TRBJ1-2	CASSATTGAVGYTF	TGTGCCAGCAGTGCCACCACAGGGGCGGTCGGCTACACCTTC
-	TRBV18	TRBD2	TRBJ2-3	CASSLATGGKDTQYF	TGTGCCAGCTCACTAGCGACGGGGGGTAAAGATACGCAGTATTTT
-	TRBV27	-	TRBJ1-2	CASSPRGGTGYTF	TGTGCCAGCAGTCCCCGGGGTGGAACTGGCTACACCTTC
-	TRBV14	TRBD1	TRBJ1-2	CASSHGQGLTLTF	TGTGCCAGCAGCCACGGACAGGGTTTAACTTTGACCTTC
once	TRBV3-1/TRBV3-2	TRBD1	TRBJ1-1	CASSQTDRAAEAFF	TGTGCCAGCAGCCAAACCGACAGGGCCGCTGAAGCTTTCTTT
-	TRBV1	-	TRBJ1-5	CTSSQDSRTNQPQHF	TGCACCAGCAGCCAAGATTCTAGGACTAATCAGCCCCAGCATTTT
-	TRBV9	-	TRBJ2-3	CASSEGGTDTQYF	TGTGCCAGCAGCGAGGGGGGGACAGATACGCAGTATTTT
-	TRBV5-1	-	TRBJ2-6	CASSLTTSGANVLTF	TGCGCCAGCAGCTTGACTACCTCTGGGGCCAACGTCCTGACTTTC
-	TRBV19	-	TRBJ1-5	CASSNPGREPYSNQPQHF	TGTGCCAGTAGTAATCCCGGGAGGGAGCCTTATAGCAATCAGCCCCAGCATTTT
-	TRBV5-6	-	TRBJ2-3	CASSQTPDRGADTQYF	TGTGCCAGCAGTCAAACTCCGGACAGAGGGGCAGATACGCAGTATTTT
-	TRBV7-2	TRBD2	TRBJ2-4	CASSLAAGSLQYF	TGTGCCAGCAGCTTAGCAGCGGGGTCTCTTCAGTACTTC
-	TRBV25-1	-	TRBJ1-5	CASSELGRKRPQHF	TGTGCCAGCAGTGAATTGGGGCGGAAGAGGCCCCAGCATTTT
-	TRBV29-1	-	TRBJ1-3	CSVAGPGNTIYF	TGCAGCGTTGCGGGTCCTGGAAACACCATATATTTT
-	TRBV7-3	-	TRBJ1-2	CASSLIDQGPYTF	TGTGCCAGCAGCTTAATTGACCAGGGTCCCTACACCTTC
-	TRBV7-2	-	TRBJ1-1	CASSFSGSMNTEAFF	TGTGCCAGCAGCTTCTCGGGGTCCATGAACACTGAAGCTTTCTTT
-	TRBV29-1	-	TRBJ2-7	CSVEEDSAYEQYF	TGCAGCGTTGAAGAGGACAGCGCCTACGAGCAGTACTTC
once	TRBV5-5	TRBD1	TRBJ1-2	CASSIAGQGNYGYTF	TGTGCCAGCAGCATCGCGGGACAGGGTAATTATGGCTACACCTTC
-	TRBV19	TRBD1	TRBJ1-1	CASSIRQGSYMNTEAFF	TGTGCCAGTAGCATTAGACAGGGCAGCTACATGAACACTGAAGCTTTCTTT
-	TRBV4-3	TRBD1	TRBJ1-1	CASSRHGTVNTEAFF	TGCGCCAGCAGCCGGCACGGGACAGTTAACACTGAAGCTTTCTTT
-	TRBV27	-	TRBJ1-5	CASSSHQGVLNQPQHF	TGTGCCAGCAGTTCCCATCAGGGCGTCCTCAATCAGCCCCAGCATTTT
-	TRBV19	TRBD1	TRBJ1-4	CASSNDRASEKLFF	TGTGCCAGTAGTAACGACAGGGCGTCAGAAAAACTGTTTTTT
-	TRBV24-1	-	TRBJ2-2	CATKQGNTGELFF	TGTGCCACCAAGCAGGGGAACACCGGGGAGCTGTTTTTT
-	TRBV27	TRBD1	TRBJ1-5	CASSLSGTGGFQPQHF	TGTGCCAGCAGTTTATCCGGGACAGGGGGCTTTCAGCCCCAGCATTTT
-	TRBV7-9	TRBD2	TRBJ2-3	CASSLALAGGRDTQYF	TGTGCCAGCAGCTTAGCGCTAGCGGGGGGTCGAGATACGCAGTATTTT
once	TRBV6-5	TRBD1	TRBJ2-7	CASSQGQSYEQYF	TGTGCCAGCAGTCAGGGACAGTCCTACGAGCAGTACTTC
-	TRBV7-2	-	TRBJ1-3	CASGQAGDTIYF	TGTGCCAGCGGCCAGGCAGGGGACACCATATATTTT
once	TRBV7-2	TRBD2	TRBJ2-2	CASSLSAGGNTGELFF	TGTGCCAGCAGCTTATCTGCGGGGGGGAACACCGGGGAGCTGTTTTTT
-	TRBV2	-	TRBJ2-5	CASSANRETQYF	TGTGCCAGCAGTGCCAACAGAGAGACCCAGTACTTC
-	TRBV29-1	-	TRBJ1-1	CSVEGRGNTEAFF	TGCAGCGTTGAAGGCAGGGGGAACACTGAAGCTTTCTTT
-	TRBV20-1	TRBD2	TRBJ2-7	CSASPLAGVYEQYF	TGCAGTGCTAGTCCACTAGCGGGGGTGTACGAGCAGTACTTC
-	TRBV6-6	TRBD1	TRBJ2-7	CASTFGQVVSYEQYF	TGTGCCAGCACTTTCGGACAGGTCGTGTCCTACGAGCAGTACTTC
-	TRBV19	-	TRBJ1-5	CASSIGGQINQPQHF	TGTGCCAGTAGTATAGGCGGTCAGATTAATCAGCCCCAGCATTTT
-	TRBV20-1	TRBD2	TRBJ2-7	CSASLNPGGGNYEQYF	TGCAGTGCTAGTCTAAACCCGGGCGGGGGGAACTACGAGCAGTACTTC
-	TRBV4-2	-	TRBJ2-1	CASSPQGLTYNEQFF	TGTGCCAGCAGCCCACAGGGTCTCACCTACAATGAGCAGTTCTTC
-	TRBV5-1	TRBD1	TRBJ1-1	CASSLGDRGAAFF	TGCGCCAGCAGCTTGGGGGACAGGGGTGCAGCTTTCTTT
-	TRBV4-3	TRBD2	TRBJ2-1	CASSALAGGGNEQFF	TGCGCCAGCAGCGCACTAGCGGGGGGCGGTAATGAGCAGTTCTTC
-	TRBV6-5	-	TRBJ2-5	CASSSGSQETQYF	TGTGCCAGCAGCTCAGGATCACAAGAGACCCAGTACTTC
-	TRBV29-1	-	TRBJ2-1	CSVARDNEQFF	TGCAGCGTGGCCAGGGACAATGAGCAGTTCTTC